This T cell receptor beta chain was profiled in a study of blood T cell repertoires in COVID-19. For the study at large: Material from acute and convalescent COVID-19 was sourced from the United States, Italy and Spain.

This study enrolled people aged about 18 to 90 from about 26 US geographic areas. Clinical history as reported by participants underpinned cohort assignment. Among Cohort 3 donors, those recovered had two negative PCRs, clearance, or symptom resolution. Sequencing used immunoSEQ multiplex PCR; TCRdb keeps in-frame clones, though not all of them. The sample holds fewer than 400,000 clones, around 92% seen once. This clonotype originated in a woman between 25 and 40 years old who had recovered from COVID-19. The source material was PBMCs or T cells enriched from blood (not recorded which).

CDR3 loop: CASSQDIERDEQFF. As DNA, the CDR3 is TGCGCCAGCAGCCAAGATATTGAGAGGGATGAGCAGTTCTTC. The chain is built from TRBV4-3 and TRBJ2-1; the D gene is possibly TRBD2 (5 bases). The germline V and J ends were trimmed by 0 bases and 8 bases, with 11 bases remaining between them. The V gene's germline CDR1 is LGHNA and CDR2 YSLEER. CDR3 size: 14 residues.